The TCR beta chain under discussion was sequenced for a study of shared clonotypes between healthy human individuals. Assay: immunoSEQ multiplex PCR; the TCRdb copy retains only in-frame clones and omits some. This table has approximately 2.4 million clones, almost 96% appearing once. The sample consisted of naive CD4+ T cells sorted from blood. As to subset: CD45RA+ positively selected. This sequence was found in a man younger than 30 in good health.

In nucleotides, the CDR3 is TGTGCCAGCAGTTATAGGCAGGGAGGCGAGCAGTACTTC. Protein sequence: CASSYRQGGEQYF. The J gene is TRBJ2-7, the V gene TRBV6-5; a possible D gene is TRBD2 (6 bases). V was shortened by 3 bases and J by 6 bases, with 12 bases between the two germline ends. This CDR3 comprises 13 residues. Germline lookup yields CDR1 MNHEY and CDR2 SVGAGI.